This TCR beta chain was documented in a study of monozygotic twins with inflammatory bowel disease (dated by TCRdb to the late 2010s). The study in broad terms: The complete study included approximately 30 monozygotic twin pairs: 19 IBD-discordant Danish pairs and nine German pairs, of which four were IBD-concordant and five were IBD-discordant. Within discordant pairs, disease-associated traits were sought mainly by comparing IBD patients with their genetically identical healthy co-twins. Each individual had, on average, about 151 000 unique TCRalpha sequences and 181 000 unique TCRbeta sequences available for analysis. Results the study describes overall, beyond this receptor: IBD patients shared fewer clonotypes with other individuals than healthy twins did, most markedly in patients showing signs of disease activity. Concordant and discordant twins showed no difference in repertoire similarity, possibly because of limited statistical power. IBD patients had lower TCRbeta repertoire diversity, measured by the inverse Simpson index, than their healthy co-twins. The analysis was unable to tell different T cell subtypes apart. No single strong signal or clonotype linked to IBD turned up in the results, so the idea that one exists was not supported. Differing immunosuppressive treatments among patients may have added background noise and inter-individual variability to the repertoires.

Inclusive of the bounding cysteine and phenylalanine, the CDR3 is 16 residues long. There is no recorded DNA. From the germline V gene (reference sequence), CDR1 is SEHNR and CDR2 is FQNEAQ. Library preparation used 5' RACE. The input for every TCR library was approximately 3,500 ng of total RNA. cDNA was synthesized with SMARTScribe reverse transcriptase in eight separate reactions per sample. During cDNA synthesis, unique molecular identifiers containing a 6-nucleotide sample barcode were introduced by template switching. Two nested PCRs of roughly 16 and 10 cycles amplified the TCRalpha and TCRbeta cDNA, and bead purification followed each PCR. Before amplification, cDNA was treated with uracil DNA-glycosylase and purified using the QIAquick PCR purification kit. The second PCR was the step at which Illumina TruSeq-compatible adapters and sample-specific barcodes were added. TapeStation and Qubit were used to check library quality and concentration, and 5 to 5.5 ng of each library was pooled. Sequencing of the pooled libraries was done on an Illumina HiSeq2500 single-index Rapid Run using custom sequencing primers and 2 x 100 bp reads. On the study's bioinformatics: PCR and sequencing errors were corrected by UMI-based consensus assembly using MiGEC version 1.2.6. MiXCR version 2.1.1 handled V(D)J alignment, clonotype assembly and CDR3 extraction. Gene usage, clonotype sharing and MAIT/NKT TCR abundance were normalised by analysing the top 1000, 10 000 and 20 000 clonotypes per sample. After downsampling to 27 000 UMIs, diversity was calculated as the inverse Simpson index using the vegan R package. Paired Mann-Whitney U tests on discordant twin pairs were used, with Benjamini-Hochberg multiple-testing correction. TCRdb reprocessed the reads, so every CDR3 protein sequence counts as one entry and DNA is not shown. The V and J calls come from TCRdb's annotation, not from the publication. The table kept for this sample lists approximately 40,000 distinct CDR3 sequences. The ten largest clonotypes hold around 5.3% of the sample.

For this clonotype: No cognate antigen has been identified for it.

A roughly 2.6 ml peripheral blood sample was drawn into PAXgene tubes per donor and stored at -80°C. Without any T cell sorting, total RNA was extracted from whole blood using the PAXgene blood miRNA kit on an automated QIAcube. Peripheral blood from monozygotic twin pairs, either concordant or discordant for inflammatory bowel disease, underwent deep TCRalpha and TCRbeta repertoire profiling that used unique molecular barcoding. Smoking habits were recorded for all twin pairs, with individuals classified as current, former or never smokers. Material: blood. The chain couples TRBV7-9 to TRBJ2-7; TCRdb outputs TRBD2, but without DNA this stays unchecked. This sequence originates from a human donor with ulcerative colitis or Crohn's disease, or a healthy co-twin of an affected twin (not recorded which). The CDR3 protein sequence reads: CASSPSGGSIGNEQYF.